These 5 T cell receptor beta chains share one sample of origin, sequenced in a study of tumor-infiltrating lymphocytes in primary liver carcinoma. The input was 500 ng total RNA; TCR beta cDNA was made from it with a constant-region primer. What produced the TCR beta libraries was three nested multiplex PCR rounds using slightly modified ARM-PCR. Amplification in the first two PCR rounds was performed using TRBV1-TRBV30 forward primers and a C-beta reverse primer for roughly 9 cycles each. TCRdb re-called the multiplex PCR reads through MiXCR, storing one row per CDR3 protein. The sample holds roughly 180,000 distinct CDR3 sequences, roughly three fifths seen once. It was unsorted whole blood that yielded blood RNA, and germline DNA was also extracted. The source material was peripheral blood. These receptors all stem from a middle-aged man with primary liver carcinoma and hepatitis B virus infection.

This clonotype was found once. One junction end does not reproduce the germline sequence, and a read error may be involved. The CDR3 loop is CASSPPRRGALARNIQYF. The CDR3 DNA is TGTGCCAGCAGCCCCCCTCGAAGGGGGGCCCTGGCCAGAAACATTCAGTACTTC. The gene calls are TRBV11-2 and TRBJ2-4, with D tentatively TRBD1 or TRBD2 (6 bases each). This CDR3 comprises 18 residues. CDR1 and CDR2 (germline): SGHAT, FQNNGV.

The rearrangement uses TRBV11-2 and TRBJ2-1; 8 bases match TRBD2. Trimming removed 10 bases from V and 12 bases from J; junction bases left unmatched: 20. CDR3 length: 15 residues. Germline V gives CDR1 SGHAT, CDR2 FQNNGV. The CDR3 region has the DNA TGTGCCAACAACCAAGTAGCGGGATCCTTTCGTGGGCAGTTCTTC. Protein: CANNQVAGSFRGQFF.

This clonotype was counted once. This chain uses TRBV12-5 with TRBJ1-1; D is unresolved. CDR1 and CDR2 (germline): LGHNT, FRNRAP. CDR3 size: 11 residues. The V end lost 2 bases, the J end lost 10 bases, and 8 bases lay between the germline ends. For the CDR3, the DNA is TGTGCTAGTGGTTTGCAGAGCCCAGCTTTCTTT. It codes for CASGLQSPAFF.

As for this clonotype: Lacking the conserved final phenylalanine or tryptophan, this CDR3 likely reflects a read error. The chain joins TRBV29-1 to TRBJ1-2; D perhaps matches TRBD1 (5 bases). Germline values: CDR1 SQVTM, CDR2 ANQGSEA. The CDR3 runs 14 residues. Trimming stripped 8 bases from V and 4 bases from J, with 20 bases between. The DNA for the CDR3 is TGCAGCCTGTTTAGCGTCCATGGGACCTATGGCTACACCCTC. Its protein is CSLFSVHGTYGYTL.

The V gene is TRBV11-2, the J gene TRBJ2-2; a possible D gene is TRBD2 (6 bases). The CDR3 is 15 amino acids. Trimming took 5 bases from V and 2 from J, leaving 12 bases between them. Germline assignment: CDR1 SGHAT and CDR2 FQNNGV. The chain's CDR3 is CASSLISGNTGELFF. The CDR3 nucleotides are TGTGCCAGCAGCCTAATTAGCGGAAACACCGGGGAGCTGTTTTTT.